This entry describes one T cell receptor (beta chain). In the authors' methods: Cell counts per sample came from amplifying reference gene primers. TCRdb's table, derived via immunoSEQ multiplex PCR, lists solely in-frame clones and lacks some. That table gives V, J and clone size, and the DNA gave D and trimming. This table has 150,000 or so clones, about nine tenths appearing once. This sample was taken from a study of blood T cell repertoires in COVID-19. Study details: Whether acute or convalescent, the COVID-19 samples came from the United States, Italy and Spain.

V was pared by 3 bases and J by 4 bases, with 11 bases between. The germline CDR1 and CDR2 sequences are KGHDR and SFDVKD. The CDR3 has 15 residues. The material sequenced was peripheral blood. The clonotype comes from an elderly man with acute or convalescent COVID-19. V gene TRBV24-1 combines with J gene TRBJ2-2, with TRBD2 as a possible D gene (6 bases). The CDR3 coding sequence is TGTGCCACCAGTGATCCGAGCGGGCCCACCGGGGAGCTGTTTTTT. Its protein product is CATSDPSGPTGELFF.